These T cell receptor beta chains were read from a single sample in a study of T cells expressing NK-cell markers. From the 5' RACE reads, TCRdb lists one entry per CDR3 protein and no DNA. The table lists roughly 180,000 distinct CDR3 sequences. Input material: blood T cells: a sorted CD56 or NKG2C T cell subset, CD4+ or CD8+ T cells, or bulk PBMC T cells (not recorded which). The source is a woman aged 18 to 75 in good health. Each CDR3 is given with its conserved first and last residue.

j_call | v_call | cdr3_aa
TRBJ2-1 | TRBV20-1 | CSALAGLQLHEQFF
TRBJ2-7 | TRBV10-3 | CAISEGLAGGKSYEQYF
TRBJ1-5 | TRBV20-1 | CSAQIGQSNQPQHF
TRBJ2-1 | TRBV5-1 | CASSFGGGRVNEQFF
TRBJ2-7 | TRBV20-1 | CSAMSSGLYEQYF
TRBJ2-1 | TRBV20-1 | CSAREDGAGGNEQFF
TRBJ2-7 | TRBV9 | CASSTDPGYEQYF
TRBJ1-5 | TRBV7-2 | CASSPQMGFNQPQHF
TRBJ2-3 | TRBV9 | CASSTGTTDTQYF
TRBJ2-1 | TRBV12-3/TRBV12-4 | CASGGEYNEQFF
TRBJ2-3 | TRBV27 | CASRNSAGSSSDTQYF
TRBJ1-1 | TRBV7-8 | CASSLAAMGNTEAFF
TRBJ2-7 | TRBV12-3/TRBV12-4 | CASRTSVLLSEQYF
TRBJ1-2 | TRBV29-1 | CSVKEGPVLYGYTF
TRBJ2-7 | TRBV30 | CAWSDGTSGGAYEQYF
TRBJ1-5 | TRBV5-6 | CASSQDRRGGPQHF
TRBJ2-5 | TRBV11-2 | CASSVGRGNRAQETQYF
TRBJ2-3 | TRBV5-1 | CASSLQGNVADTQYF
TRBJ2-7 | TRBV5-8 | CASSLRVSTYEQYF
TRBJ1-2 | TRBV3-1 | CASSQREGVGYTF
TRBJ2-1 | TRBV14 | CASSLVGHNEQFF
TRBJ2-1 | TRBV24-1 | CATSDSGANPRYEQFF
TRBJ1-1 | TRBV5-1 | CASSGGTGGAGTEAFF
TRBJ2-3 | TRBV15 | CATSRGGTGGYTDTQYF
TRBJ1-1 | TRBV18 | CASSPAGANTEAFF
TRBJ2-7 | TRBV3-1 | CASSQHRTYYEQYF